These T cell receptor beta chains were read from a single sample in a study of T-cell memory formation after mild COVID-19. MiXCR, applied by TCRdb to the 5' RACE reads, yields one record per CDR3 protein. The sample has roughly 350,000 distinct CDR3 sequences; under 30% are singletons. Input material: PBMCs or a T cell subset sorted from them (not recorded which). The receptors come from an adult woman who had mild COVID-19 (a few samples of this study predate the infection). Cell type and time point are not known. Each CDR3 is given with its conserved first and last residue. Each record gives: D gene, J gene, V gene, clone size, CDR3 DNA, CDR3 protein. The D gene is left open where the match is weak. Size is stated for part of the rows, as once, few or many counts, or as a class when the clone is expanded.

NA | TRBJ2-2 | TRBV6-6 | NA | TGTGCCAGCAGTTACAAGGTGACCGGGGAGCTGTTTTTT | CASSYKVTGELFF
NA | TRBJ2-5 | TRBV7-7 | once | TGTGCTAGCAGCTTAGGCGCCCTCTCGGGGACCCAGTACTTC | CASSLGALSGTQYF
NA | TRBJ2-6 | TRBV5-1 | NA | TGCGCCAGCAGCTTGGTCGGCCAGTCTGGGGCCAACGTCCTGACTTTC | CASSLVGQSGANVLTF
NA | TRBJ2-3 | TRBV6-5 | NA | TGTGCCAGCGCCCCTTTCCGGGGGATGACAGATACGCAGTATTTT | CASAPFRGMTDTQYF
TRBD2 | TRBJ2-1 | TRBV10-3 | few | TGTGCCATCGAGTCTAGCGGAACAGGCAGCTCCTACAATGAGCAGTTCTTC | CAIESSGTGSSYNEQFF
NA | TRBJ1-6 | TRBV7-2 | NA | TGTGCCAGCAGCCTACACAGGGATTCACCCCTCCACTTT | CASSLHRDSPLHF
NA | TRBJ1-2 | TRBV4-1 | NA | TGCGCCAGCAGCCACGGGGCAGGGACCTATGGCTACACCTTC | CASSHGAGTYGYTF
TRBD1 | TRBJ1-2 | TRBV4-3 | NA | TGCGCCACACTAGCAGGGGGGAACCCACAAGCCTTC | CATLAGGNPQAF
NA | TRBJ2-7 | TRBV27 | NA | TGTGCCAGCGGAGGTTTCGGGACAAACTACGAGCAGTACTTC | CASGGFGTNYEQYF
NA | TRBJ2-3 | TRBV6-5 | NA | TGTGCCAGCGGCTGGGCGGATACGCAGTATTTT | CASGWADTQYF
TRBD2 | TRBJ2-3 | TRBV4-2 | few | TGTGCCAGCAGCCTCGGGACTAGCGACGATACGCAGTATTTT | CASSLGTSDDTQYF
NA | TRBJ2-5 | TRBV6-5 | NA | TGTGCCAGCAGTCCCTACGGACGAGGGGAGACCCAGTACTTC | CASSPYGRGETQYF
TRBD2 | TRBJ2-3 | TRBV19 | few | TGTGCCAGTAGTATAGACCCAGCGGGAGCAACCACAGATACGCAGTATTTT | CASSIDPAGATTDTQYF
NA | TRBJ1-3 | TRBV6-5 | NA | TGTGCCAGCAGTGGGGGGGGAAGGAGTGGAAACACCATATATTTT | CASSGGGRSGNTIYF
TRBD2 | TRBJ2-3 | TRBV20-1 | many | TGCAGTGCTAGAGATCTCCTCCGGCGGGAGGTCACAGATACGCAGTATTTT | CSARDLLRREVTDTQYF
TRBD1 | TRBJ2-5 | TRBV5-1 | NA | TGCGCCAGCAGCCCCCAACAGGGGGCGCGGGAGACCCAGTACTTC | CASSPQQGARETQYF
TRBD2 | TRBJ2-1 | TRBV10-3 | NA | TGTGCCATCAGTCGGACTAGCACGAATGAGCAGTTCTTC | CAISRTSTNEQFF
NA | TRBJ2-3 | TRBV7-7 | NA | TGTGCTAGCAGCCCACTTAGCACAGATACGCAGTATTTT | CASSPLSTDTQYF
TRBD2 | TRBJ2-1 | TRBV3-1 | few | TGTGCCAGCAGCCCCCACGCTAGCGGGAGCAATGAGCAGTTCTTC | CASSPHASGSNEQFF
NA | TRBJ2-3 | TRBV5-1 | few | TGCGCCAGCAGCTTGTGGGAGGATACGCAGTATTTT | CASSLWEDTQYF
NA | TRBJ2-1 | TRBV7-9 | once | TGTGCCAGCAGCTTAGCGGACGGGATCTACAATGAGCAGTTCTTC | CASSLADGIYNEQFF
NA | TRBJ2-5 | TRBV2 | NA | TGTGCCAGCAGTGAAATGGGGGAGACCCAGTACTTC | CASSEMGETQYF
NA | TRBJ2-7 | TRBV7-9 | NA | TGTGCCAGCAGCTTCGATAGCTTACTGGAGGAGCAGTACTTC | CASSFDSLLEEQYF
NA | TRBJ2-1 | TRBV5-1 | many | TGCGCCAGCAGCTTCGGGACTCCGAGCCGGGCATATGAAAAGTTCTTC | CASSFGTPSRAYEKFF
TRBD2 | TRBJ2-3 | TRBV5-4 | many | TGTGCCAGCAGCTGGACTAGCGGGGGGGCAGATACGCAGTATTTT | CASSWTSGGADTQYF